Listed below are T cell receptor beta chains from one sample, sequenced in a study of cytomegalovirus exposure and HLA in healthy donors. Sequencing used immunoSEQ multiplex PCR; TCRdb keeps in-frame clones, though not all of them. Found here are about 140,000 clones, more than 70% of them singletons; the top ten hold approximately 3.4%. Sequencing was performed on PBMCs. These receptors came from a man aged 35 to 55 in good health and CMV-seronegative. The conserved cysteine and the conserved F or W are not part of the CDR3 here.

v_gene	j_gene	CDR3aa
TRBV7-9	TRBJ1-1	ASSFYPGQENTEAF
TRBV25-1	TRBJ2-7	ASSVGQGYEQY
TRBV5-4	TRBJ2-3	ASSPGGRTDTQY
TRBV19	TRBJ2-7	ASSMGTGAGYEQY
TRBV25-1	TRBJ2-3	ASSDTRGLTDTQY
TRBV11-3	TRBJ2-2	ASSLLGGHITGELF
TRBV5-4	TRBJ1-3	ASSLGVSGNTIY
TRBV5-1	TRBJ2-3	ASSSRTSGRVPHPDTQY
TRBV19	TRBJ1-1	ASSIGQSYTEAF
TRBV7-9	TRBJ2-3	ASSLIAGDTQY
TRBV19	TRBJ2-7	ASSPDRGGYEQY
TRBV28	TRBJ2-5	AIRLAGAETQY
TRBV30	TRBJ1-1	AWRRDRGSF
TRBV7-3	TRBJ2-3	ASSRGLDTDTQY
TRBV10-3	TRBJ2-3	AIVRTSAADTQY
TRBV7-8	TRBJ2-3	ASSLELAGSTDTQY
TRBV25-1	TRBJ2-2	ASNRGDAGVGELF
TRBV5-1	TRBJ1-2	ASSLATGIGYGYT
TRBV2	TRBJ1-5	ASSEIGGELNQPRH
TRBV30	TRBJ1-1	AWSVGTGGTEAF
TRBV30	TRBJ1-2	AWSVGTGVVGYGYT
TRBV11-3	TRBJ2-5	ASSQASGSSAETQY
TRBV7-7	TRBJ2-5	ASSFGLAGAEETQY
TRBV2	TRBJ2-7	ASSSPSYEQY
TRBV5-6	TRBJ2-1	ASSPPPSSYNEQF
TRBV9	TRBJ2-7	ASSAGEYEQY
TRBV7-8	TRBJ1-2	ASHPGGSYGYT
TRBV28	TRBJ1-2	ASSLEGTGSIYGYT
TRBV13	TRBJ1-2	ASSLEIDREYYGYT
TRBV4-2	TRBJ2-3	ASSQVTRGTDTQY
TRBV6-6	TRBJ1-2	ASSGTGGFNYGYT
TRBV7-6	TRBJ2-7	ASSSLDSLGGEQY
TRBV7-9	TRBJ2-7	ASSLWREGLNEQY
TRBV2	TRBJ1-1	ASRGAGNTEAF
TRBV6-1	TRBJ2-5	ARALGAGETQY
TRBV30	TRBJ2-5	AWRDLKGGEETQY
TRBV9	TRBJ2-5	ASSSGTTPGAQY